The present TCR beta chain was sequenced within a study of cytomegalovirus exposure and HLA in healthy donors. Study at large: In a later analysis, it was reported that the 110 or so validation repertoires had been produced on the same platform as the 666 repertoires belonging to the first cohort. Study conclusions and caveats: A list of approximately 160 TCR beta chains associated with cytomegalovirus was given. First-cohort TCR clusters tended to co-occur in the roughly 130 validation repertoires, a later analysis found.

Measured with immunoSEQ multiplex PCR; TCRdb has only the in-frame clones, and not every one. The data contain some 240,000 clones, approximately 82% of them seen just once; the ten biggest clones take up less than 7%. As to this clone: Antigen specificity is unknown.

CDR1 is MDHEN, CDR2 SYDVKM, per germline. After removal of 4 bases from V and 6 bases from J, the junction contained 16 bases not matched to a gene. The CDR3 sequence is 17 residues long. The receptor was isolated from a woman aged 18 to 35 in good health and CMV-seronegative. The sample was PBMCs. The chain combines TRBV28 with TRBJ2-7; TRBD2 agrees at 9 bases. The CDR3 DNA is TGTGCCAGCAGTTCCCCAGGGGCTAGCGGGATGCTCTTCGAGCAGTACTTC. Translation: CASSSPGASGMLFEQYF.